Below, 25 T cell receptor beta chains from the same sample are listed, as sequenced in a study of cytomegalovirus exposure and HLA in healthy donors. Amplification used 60 Vbeta primers and 13 Jbeta primers. The table came from immunoSEQ multiplex PCR; TCRdb's copy has only in-frame clones and leaves some out. This sample yields tens of thousands of clones, of which around 81% are seen a single time; 5.5% belongs to the top ten. Sequencing was performed on PBMCs. The receptor source for this set is a male donor in good health and CMV-seropositive.

The chain employs TRBV7-9 and TRBJ1-2; perhaps TRBD1 as D (6 bases). The CDR3 is made up of 13 amino acids. Germline V gene lookup returns CDR1 SEHNR and CDR2 FQNEAQ (reference sequence). Trimming took off 1 base at V and 4 bases at J, with 7 bases between the two ends. The CDR3: CASSLEQGYGYTF. CDR3 DNA: TGTGCCAGCAGCTTAGAACAGGGCTATGGCTACACCTTC.

The V call is TRBV27, the J call TRBJ1-6; no clear D. The CDR3 runs 12 residues. V was cut by 3 bases and J by 10 bases, with 7 bases left in between. Germline CDR1 MNHEY, CDR2 SMNVEV (reference sequence). The CDR3 DNA is TGTGCCAGCAGTTTGCGCGGGTCACCCCTCCACTTT. Its translation: CASSLRGSPLHF.

The rearrangement uses TRBV6-1 and TRBJ1-1; D gene uncertain. The CDR3 consists of 10 residues. The V and J ends lost 6 bases and 13 bases respectively, with 12 bases between them. Germline CDR1 and CDR2: MNHNS and SASEGT. The CDR3 reads CASSLGKLFF. CDR3 DNA: TGTGCCAGCAGCCTCGGGAAGCTTTTCTTT.

V usage is TRBV6-1 and J usage is TRBJ2-3; TRBD2 agrees at 8 bases. This CDR3 region has 14 residues. The germline V gene has CDR1 MNHNS and CDR2 SASEGT. J lost 2 bases, V lost 4 bases, and 2 bases had no gene match. CDR3 in DNA: TGTGCCAGCAGTGTTAGCGGGGTCACAGATACGCAGTATTTT. Its protein product is CASSVSGVTDTQYF.

The V call is TRBV10-3, the J call TRBJ1-5; TRBD1 matches 7 bases. The CDR3 consists of 12 residues. The germline CDR1 and CDR2 sequences are ENHRY and SYGVKD. This chain's CDR3 is CAIGTVNQPQHF. CDR3 sequence (DNA): TGTGCGATCGGGACAGTCAATCAGCCCCAGCATTTT.

This chain joins TRBV27 and TRBJ2-7; 8 bases line up with TRBD1. Germline trimming cut 6 bases from V and 5 bases from J; bases unmatched to any gene: 3. CDR1 and CDR2 (germline): MNHEY, SMNVEV (reference sequence). The CDR3 runs to 12 residues. CDR3 DNA: TGTGCCAGCAGACAGGGGGGCCACGAGCAGTACTTC. It codes for CASRQGGHEQYF.

The chain carries TRBV19 and TRBJ1-5, with D tentatively TRBD1 (5 bases). Germline loops: CDR1 LNHDA, CDR2 SQIVND (reference sequence). The CDR3 covers 16 residues. The V end lost 6 bases, the J end lost 5 bases, and 20 bases lay between the germline ends. The CDR3 region is CASSRSRGGNYQPQHF. As DNA, the CDR3 is TGTGCCAGTAGCCGAAGTCGCGGGGGGAACTATCAGCCCCAGCATTTT.

This chain joins TRBV5-1 and TRBJ2-7; 10 bases align to TRBD2. Trimming removed 1 base from V and 4 bases from J; junction bases left unmatched: 5. CDR1 is SGHRS, CDR2 YFSETQ, per germline. The CDR3 runs to 15 residues. The CDR3 spells CASSLLAGAPYEQYF. Here the CDR3 DNA reads TGCGCCAGCAGCTTGCTAGCGGGGGCCCCTTACGAGCAGTACTTC. Combining the CDR3 with reference TRBV5-1 and TRBJ2-7 gives the whole variable domain KAGVTQTPRYLIKTRGQQVTLSCSPISGHRSVSWYQQTPGQGLQFLFEYFSETQRNKGNFPGRFSGRQFSNSRSEMNVSTLELGDSALYLCASSLLAGAPYEQYFGPGTRLTVT.

The chain links TRBV6-4 to TRBJ2-5; tentatively, D is TRBD2 (5 bases). Trimming cost V 4 bases and J 5 bases, with 11 bases left between them. CDR1 is MRHNA and CDR2 is SNTAGT in the germline V gene. The CDR3 length is 13 residues. As DNA, the CDR3 is TGTGCCAGCAGTGCCACCGGGAAGGAGACCCAGTACTTC. Amino acid sequence: CASSATGKETQYF.

The chain joins TRBV15 to TRBJ2-3, with a tentative D call TRBD1 (5 bases). The CDR3 runs to 15 residues. Germline values: CDR1 LNHNV, CDR2 YYDKDF (reference sequence). V gave up 0 bases and J gave up 2 bases, with 9 bases separating them. The CDR3 reads CATSRDNGATDTQYF. In nucleotides, the CDR3 is TGTGCCACCAGCAGAGATAATGGGGCCACAGATACGCAGTATTTT.

This clone was found a few times. CDR3: CASSYSTGSHEQYF. The CDR3 DNA follows: TGTGCCAGCAGTTACTCTACAGGGAGCCACGAGCAGTACTTC. The chain combines TRBV6-5 with TRBJ2-7; D is possibly TRBD1 (6 bases). The CDR3 has 14 amino acids. CDR1 is MNHEY, CDR2 SVGAGI, per germline. V was pared by 0 bases and J by 5 bases, with 11 bases between.

The chain carries TRBV20-1 and TRBJ1-1; tentatively, D is TRBD1 (5 bases). There are 11 residues in the CDR3. Germline V CDR1 and CDR2: DFQATT, SNEGSKA (reference sequence). Trimming took off 7 bases at V and 0 bases at J, with 6 bases between the two ends. DNA for the CDR3: TGCAGTGGACAGCTGAACACTGAAGCTTTCTTT. It translates to CSGQLNTEAFF.

The rearrangement joins TRBV5-4 to TRBJ2-1; 8 bases line up with TRBD1. The V segment lost 4 bases and the J segment 8 bases; nucleotides outside the gene matches: 5. The CDR3 sequence is 13 residues long. CDR1 is SGHNT, CDR2 YYREEE, per germline (reference sequence). CDR3 amino acids: CASSPQTGDEQFF. The DNA of the CDR3 is TGTGCCAGCAGCCCGCAGACAGGGGATGAGCAGTTCTTC.

The chain recombines TRBV27 with TRBJ2-7; tentatively, D is TRBD2 (6 bases). From germline, CDR1 is MNHEY and CDR2 SMNVEV (reference sequence). The V end was cut by 0 bases, the J end by 2 bases, with 14 bases between. This CDR3 spans 16 amino acids. CDR3 sequence (DNA): TGTGCCAGCAGTTTATCGTTAGGACTACTTACCTACGAGCAGTACTTC. Translated: CASSLSLGLLTYEQYF.

The chain uses TRBV27 and TRBJ1-2; D is possibly TRBD1 (6 bases). The V end was cut by 6 bases, the J end by 7 bases, with 18 bases between. This CDR3 has 14 amino acids. Looked up from germline, CDR1 is MNHEY and CDR2 is SMNVEV (reference sequence). As DNA, the CDR3 is TGTGCCAGCAGACCTGGGGGGGCGGGCCTTGGCTACACCTTC. Translation: CASRPGGAGLGYTF.

The table lists this clone with a count of one. J is TRBJ1-2 and V is TRBV5-1; unclear D gene. Trimming shortened V by 4 bases and J by 5 bases, and 9 bases separated the two germline ends. The length of the CDR3 is 12 residues. Germline loops: CDR1 SGHRS, CDR2 YFSETQ. CDR3 sequence (DNA): TGCGCCAGCAGCCCCGACAATTATGGCTACACCTTC. Protein: CASSPDNYGYTF. Looking up the rest from reference TRBV5-1 and TRBJ1-2 gives the full variable domain: KAGVTQTPRYLIKTRGQQVTLSCSPISGHRSVSWYQQTPGQGLQFLFEYFSETQRNKGNFPGRFSGRQFSNSRSEMNVSTLELGDSALYLCASSPDNYGYTFGSGTRLTVV.

The rearrangement links TRBV9 to TRBJ2-2; TRBD2 agrees at 8 bases. This CDR3 spans 16 amino acids. The J segment lost 8 bases and the V segment lost 1 base, leaving 10 bases of the junction unmatched. The V gene's germline CDR1 is SGDLS and CDR2 YYNGEE. The CDR3 is CASSVFSGTEGGELFF. CDR3 in DNA: TGTGCCAGCAGCGTATTTAGCGGGACCGAGGGGGGGGAGCTGTTTTTT.

CDR3 nucleotide sequence: TGTGCCAGCAGCTTGTCGAGCTCGGGAGGAGGGTCTGGTCAGCCCCAGCATTTT. Protein: CASSLSSSGGGSGQPQHF. The genes are TRBV7-2 and TRBJ1-5; D gene ambiguous. V was pared by 3 bases and J by 6 bases, with 24 bases between. Germline loops: CDR1 SGHTA, CDR2 FQGNSA. The CDR3 is 18 amino acids.

This chain connects TRBV5-6 to TRBJ1-2; D uncertain. Trimming left V 1 base short and J 1 base short, with 8 bases between. The CDR3 contains 14 residues. Looked up from germline, CDR1 is SGHDT and CDR2 is YYEEEE. For the CDR3, the DNA is TGTGCCAGCAGCTTGAATGGAGATAACTATGGCTACACCTTC. Translated, it gives CASSLNGDNYGYTF.

CDR3 sequence (DNA): TGTGCCAGCAGCTTAGGATGGGCCAGGGTGGATCAGCCCCAGCATTTT. Translated, it gives CASSLGWARVDQPQHF. The chain uses TRBV7-9 and TRBJ1-5; maybe TRBD1 (5 bases). V lost 1 base and J lost 5, with 15 bases in between. The CDR3 totals 16 residues. Germline loops: CDR1 SEHNR, CDR2 FQNEAQ (reference sequence).

The rearrangement uses TRBV4-1 and TRBJ2-3, with a tentative D call TRBD1 (5 bases). The CDR3 contains 13 residues. The V end lost 2 bases, the J end lost 4 bases, and 7 bases lay between the germline ends. Germline V lookup: CDR1 MGHRA, CDR2 YSYEKL. In nucleotides, the CDR3 is TGCGCCAGCAGCCAAACAGGACCAGATACGCAGTATTTT. Its translation is CASSQTGPDTQYF.

The chain joins TRBV14 to TRBJ2-3; D perhaps matches TRBD1 (5 bases). Trimming stripped 11 bases from V and 2 bases from J, with 14 bases between. The germline V gene has CDR1 SGHDN and CDR2 FVKESK. This CDR3 region has 13 residues. The CDR3 DNA reads TGTGCCCCCTACGCAGGGCCCACAGATACGCAGTATTTT. Amino acid sequence: CAPYAGPTDTQYF.

This sequence joins TRBV4-2 and TRBJ2-2; maybe TRBD2 (6 bases). The CDR3 length is 17 residues. Germline V gene sequence: CDR1 LGHNA, CDR2 YNFKEQ. The V gene lost 0 bases and the J gene lost 1 base, with 12 bases spanning the gap. CDR3 DNA sequence: TGTGCCAGCAGCCAAGATCTCGGGGGAGGGAACACCGGGGAGCTGTTTTTT. It translates to CASSQDLGGGNTGELFF.

The rearrangement uses TRBV5-6 and TRBJ1-2; tentatively, D is TRBD1 (5 bases). Germline V gives CDR1 SGHDT, CDR2 YYEEEE. V was trimmed by 0 bases and J by 1 base, leaving 7 bases between them. The CDR3 has 14 residues. Written as DNA, the CDR3 is TGTGCCAGCAGCTTGGCAGGGATTAACTATGGCTACACCTTC. The encoded protein is CASSLAGINYGYTF.

V usage is TRBV27 and J usage is TRBJ2-1, with TRBD2 matching over 11 bases. With 2 bases clipped from V and 4 bases from J, the junction kept 1 base outside the gene matches. CDR1 is MNHEY, CDR2 SMNVEV, per germline (reference sequence). This CDR3 spans 15 amino acids. CDR3 coding DNA: TGTGCCAGCAGTTTAGGGACTAGCGGATACAATGAGCAGTTCTTC. Protein: CASSLGTSGYNEQFF.